Shown below are 18 T cell receptor beta chains from a single sample sequenced in a study of naive and memory T cell subsets. A UMI-containing oligonucleotide was joined by 3' ligation to the TCR cDNA template. Ligated cDNA underwent four rounds of PCR with nested alpha and beta constant region primers and SP2. TCRdb itself ran the 5' RACE reads through MiXCR, one entry per CDR3 protein. The table lists about 62,000 distinct CDR3 sequences, 7% to 8% of them singletons. These receptors were collected from a female donor in good health.

This clonotype was seen many times. The chain uses TRBV29-1 and TRBJ1-2; TRBD1 aligns across 9 bases. The germline gives CDR1 SQVTM, CDR2 ANQGSEA. This CDR3 has 15 residues. The V and J ends lost 4 bases and 6 bases, in that order; junction bases with no gene match: 12. CDR3 sequence (DNA): TGCAGCGTTGGAACAGGGGGCGTTGGGTCCCATGGCTACACCTTC. Its translation: CSVGTGGVGSHGYTF.

The chain has TRBV28 and TRBJ2-7, with TRBD2 as a possible D gene (6 bases). The CDR3 consists of 14 residues. Germline loops: CDR1 MDHEN, CDR2 SYDVKM. The V end was cut by 2 bases, the J end by 2 bases, with 10 bases between. The CDR3 region has the DNA TGTGCCAGCAGTTTAAGGGGCGGGACCTACGAGCAGTACTTC. As protein: CASSLRGGTYEQYF.

This sequence joins TRBV20-1 and TRBJ1-6; D possibly corresponds to TRBD1 (6 bases). From germline, CDR1 is DFQATT and CDR2 SNEGSKA (reference sequence). CDR3 length: 14 residues. V was cut by 6 bases and J by 6 bases, with 15 bases left in between. Here the CDR3 reads CSAAPTGSNSPLHF. CDR3 DNA: TGCAGTGCGGCCCCGACAGGATCTAATTCACCCCTCCACTTT.

This sequence joins TRBV5-1 and TRBJ2-7; D is possibly TRBD1 (5 bases). Trimming cost V 0 bases and J 0 bases, with 10 bases left between them. The CDR3 length is 15 residues. Germline V gene sequence: CDR1 SGHRS, CDR2 YFSETQ. CDR3 in DNA: TGCGCCAGCAGCTTGGCGGGTGACAGCTCCTACGAGCAGTACTTC. Its protein product is CASSLAGDSSYEQYF. Full variable domain (remainder filled in from reference TRBV5-1 and TRBJ2-7): KAGVTQTPRYLIKTRGQQVTLSCSPISGHRSVSWYQQTPGQGLQFLFEYFSETQRNKGNFPGRFSGRQFSNSRSEMNVSTLELGDSALYLCASSLAGDSSYEQYFGPGTRLTVT.

This chain uses TRBV3-1 with TRBJ2-7; TRBD1 is a possible D gene (5 bases). Germline V gene lookup returns CDR1 LGHDT and CDR2 YNNKEL (reference sequence). The CDR3 has 14 amino acids. V shed 0 bases and J shed 2 bases, with 8 bases lying between them. CDR3 nucleotide sequence: TGTGCCAGCAGCCAAGAGGCAGGGCCCTACGAGCAGTACTTC. It is translated as CASSQEAGPYEQYF.

The chain links TRBV20-1 to TRBJ1-5, with a possible D match to TRBD1 (6 bases). Trimming took off 6 bases at V and 2 bases at J, with 23 bases between the two ends. The CDR3 sequence is 17 residues long. Germline loops: CDR1 DFQATT, CDR2 SNEGSKA (reference sequence). The CDR3, as DNA: TGCAGTGCCCTTCGACCGGACAGATCCTTGCGCAATCAGCCCCAGCATTTT. Protein product: CSALRPDRSLRNQPQHF.

This clonotype has more than one count but fewer than ten. The chain uses TRBV5-1 and TRBJ2-1, with 7 nucleotides matching TRBD1. J gave up 0 bases and V 5 bases, and 2 bases lay outside the gene matches. The germline V gene has CDR1 SGHRS and CDR2 YFSETQ. The CDR3 has 14 amino acids. The CDR3 spells CASRPGGSYNEQFF. The CDR3 DNA is TGCGCCAGCAGGCCAGGGGGCTCCTACAATGAGCAGTTCTTC.

This clonotype was seen ten or more times. V gene TRBV5-1 combines with J gene TRBJ2-6, with D unclear. The V gene lost 7 bases and the J gene lost 0 bases, with 8 bases spanning the gap. The V gene's germline CDR1 is SGHRS and CDR2 YFSETQ. The CDR3 has 14 residues. The CDR3 loop is CASSPSSGANVLTF. The DNA for the CDR3 is TGCGCCAGCTCCCCGAGCTCTGGGGCCAACGTCCTGACTTTC.

In its sample, this clonotype was seen many times. This chain joins TRBV3-1 and TRBJ1-2, with 7 bases fitting TRBD1. The CDR3 runs to 15 residues. Germline V gene lookup returns CDR1 LGHDT and CDR2 YNNKEL (reference sequence). V lost 2 bases, J lost 3 bases, and 6 bases stayed unmatched. The CDR3 loop is CASSQRGTEHYGYTF. CDR3 bases: TGTGCCAGCAGCCAAAGAGGGACAGAACACTATGGCTACACCTTC.

A few counts support this clonotype. The chain employs TRBV30 and TRBJ2-7; 7 bases agree with TRBD1. J lost 5 bases, V lost 0 bases, and 10 bases had no gene match. This CDR3 is 15 amino acids long. Germline CDR1 reads GTSNPN; CDR2 reads SVGIG (reference sequence). The CDR3 coding sequence is TGTGCCTGGAGTGTCCTACAGACAGGGTCCCACGAGCAGTACTTC. Amino acid sequence: CAWSVLQTGSHEQYF.

This clonotype was seen ten or more times. The rearrangement links TRBV7-2 to TRBJ2-7, with 7 bases identical to TRBD2. The CDR3 spans 17 residues. Germline V lookup: CDR1 SGHTA, CDR2 FQGNSA. J was trimmed by 4 bases and V by 5 bases; bases with no gene match: 17. CDR3 nucleotide sequence: TGTGCCAGCAGCCGAAACCCTAGCGGTACTCTATCATACGAGCAGTACTTC. Translating it yields CASSRNPSGTLSYEQYF.

In this sample, this clonotype turned up a few times. The chain has TRBV6-5 and TRBJ1-6; no clear D. Trimming took off 7 bases at V and 0 bases at J, with 13 bases between the two ends. The CDR3 length is 16 residues. Germline V lookup: CDR1 MNHEY, CDR2 SVGAGI. As DNA, the CDR3 is TGTGCCAGCAAGACGAGGCAGAGCTCCTATAATTCACCCCTCCACTTT. This gives the protein CASKTRQSSYNSPLHF.

This clonotype appeared many times. The V gene is TRBV9, the J gene TRBJ1-2, with a possible D match to TRBD1 (5 bases). CDR3 length: 14 residues. The germline gives CDR1 SGDLS, CDR2 YYNGEE. Trimming left V 4 bases short and J 4 bases short, with 14 bases between. CDR3 in amino acids: CASSTPTGVYGYTF. CDR3 DNA sequence: TGTGCCAGCAGCACCCCGACGGGGGTCTATGGCTACACCTTC. The full variable domain, in which reference TRBV9 and TRBJ1-2 provide the parts outside the CDR3, is DSGVTQTPKHLITATGQRVTLRCSPRSGDLSVYWYQQSLDQGLQFLIQYYNGEERAKGNILERFSAQQFPDLHSELNLSSLELGDSALYFCASSTPTGVYGYTFGSGTRLTVV.

At least ten counts were recorded for this clonotype. The CDR3 here is CATSEGDSLYEQYF. CDR3 sequence (DNA): TGTGCCACCTCGGAGGGGGACAGTCTCTACGAGCAGTACTTC. J is TRBJ2-7 and V is TRBV28; possibly TRBD1 for D (7 bases). V lost 10 bases to trimming and J lost 3 bases, with 19 bases between them. This CDR3 has 14 residues. CDR1 is MDHEN, CDR2 SYDVKM, per germline. The entire variable domain, with the rest obtained from reference TRBV28 and TRBJ2-7, is as follows: DVKVTQSSRYLVKRTGEKVFLECVQDMDHENMFWYRQDPGLGLRLIYFSYDVKMKEKGDIPEGYSVSREKKERFSLILESASTNQTSMYLCATSEGDSLYEQYFGPGTRLTVT.

Ten or more counts support this clonotype. This CDR3 is CASSAGTGGGNTIYF. CDR3 sequence (DNA): TGTGCCAGCAGTGCCGGGACAGGGGGTGGAAACACCATATATTTT. The chain links TRBV25-1 to TRBJ1-3; 11 bases agree with TRBD1. Germline assignment: CDR1 MGHDK and CDR2 SYGVNS. The V segment lost 4 bases and the J segment 3 bases; nucleotides outside the gene matches: 2. The CDR3 contains 15 residues.

This clonotype was counted between two and nine times. The chain carries TRBV20-1 and TRBJ1-4, with TRBD1 as a possible D gene (5 bases). This CDR3 is 13 amino acids long. V was shortened by 3 bases and J by 7 bases, with 12 bases between the two germline ends. The germline V gene has CDR1 DFQATT and CDR2 SNEGSKA (reference sequence). CDR3 nucleotide sequence: TGCAGTGCTAGTGATCAGGGCGGTGAAAAACTGTTTTTT. Its protein is CSASDQGGEKLFF.

This clonotype was observed at least ten times. The chain employs TRBV27 and TRBJ2-5, with D perhaps being TRBD1 or TRBD2 (6 bases each). Trimming pared 11 bases from V and 2 bases from J, leaving 15 bases between. Germline V gene data show CDR1 as MNHEY and CDR2 as SMNVEV (reference sequence). This CDR3 is built from 13 residues. CDR3 amino acids: CASRGHLQETQYF. The CDR3 coding sequence is TGTGCCTCGCGGGGACACCTACAAGAGACCCAGTACTTC.

This clonotype was detected a few times. The rearrangement joins TRBV19 to TRBJ2-7, with a weak D call TRBD2 (6 bases). V lost 5 bases to trimming and J lost 7 bases, with 15 bases between them. CDR1 is LNHDA and CDR2 is SQIVND in the germline V gene (reference sequence). The CDR3 totals 13 residues. CDR3 nucleotides: TGTGCCAGTAGTCGGGAGCGGAGAGCGGAGCAGTACTTC. Translation: CASSRERRAEQYF.